This T cell receptor beta chain emerged from a study of blood T cell repertoires in COVID-19. Per the study methods: Reference gene primer amplification gave nucleated cell count estimates. The protocol was immunoSEQ multiplex PCR, while the TCRdb copy is restricted to in-frame clones and leaves out a portion. V and J calls and clone size are those listed in that table; D and trimming were worked out from the DNA. This sample has 300,000 to 400,000 clones, with roughly 90% found just once. The V gene lost 4 bases and the J gene lost 5 bases, with 12 bases spanning the gap. This CDR3 contains 15 residues. This clone was seen only a few times.

This TCR was sampled from an older woman with COVID-19, enrolled during active disease. Sequencing was carried out using peripheral blood. V and J are TRBV23-1 and TRBJ1-6; no clear D gene. TRBV23-1 is noted as an ORF with a role that remains uncertain. CDR3 protein: CASSPLSLHNSPLHF. As DNA, the CDR3 is TGCGCCAGCAGTCCTTTGAGTCTGCATAATTCACCCCTCCACTTT.